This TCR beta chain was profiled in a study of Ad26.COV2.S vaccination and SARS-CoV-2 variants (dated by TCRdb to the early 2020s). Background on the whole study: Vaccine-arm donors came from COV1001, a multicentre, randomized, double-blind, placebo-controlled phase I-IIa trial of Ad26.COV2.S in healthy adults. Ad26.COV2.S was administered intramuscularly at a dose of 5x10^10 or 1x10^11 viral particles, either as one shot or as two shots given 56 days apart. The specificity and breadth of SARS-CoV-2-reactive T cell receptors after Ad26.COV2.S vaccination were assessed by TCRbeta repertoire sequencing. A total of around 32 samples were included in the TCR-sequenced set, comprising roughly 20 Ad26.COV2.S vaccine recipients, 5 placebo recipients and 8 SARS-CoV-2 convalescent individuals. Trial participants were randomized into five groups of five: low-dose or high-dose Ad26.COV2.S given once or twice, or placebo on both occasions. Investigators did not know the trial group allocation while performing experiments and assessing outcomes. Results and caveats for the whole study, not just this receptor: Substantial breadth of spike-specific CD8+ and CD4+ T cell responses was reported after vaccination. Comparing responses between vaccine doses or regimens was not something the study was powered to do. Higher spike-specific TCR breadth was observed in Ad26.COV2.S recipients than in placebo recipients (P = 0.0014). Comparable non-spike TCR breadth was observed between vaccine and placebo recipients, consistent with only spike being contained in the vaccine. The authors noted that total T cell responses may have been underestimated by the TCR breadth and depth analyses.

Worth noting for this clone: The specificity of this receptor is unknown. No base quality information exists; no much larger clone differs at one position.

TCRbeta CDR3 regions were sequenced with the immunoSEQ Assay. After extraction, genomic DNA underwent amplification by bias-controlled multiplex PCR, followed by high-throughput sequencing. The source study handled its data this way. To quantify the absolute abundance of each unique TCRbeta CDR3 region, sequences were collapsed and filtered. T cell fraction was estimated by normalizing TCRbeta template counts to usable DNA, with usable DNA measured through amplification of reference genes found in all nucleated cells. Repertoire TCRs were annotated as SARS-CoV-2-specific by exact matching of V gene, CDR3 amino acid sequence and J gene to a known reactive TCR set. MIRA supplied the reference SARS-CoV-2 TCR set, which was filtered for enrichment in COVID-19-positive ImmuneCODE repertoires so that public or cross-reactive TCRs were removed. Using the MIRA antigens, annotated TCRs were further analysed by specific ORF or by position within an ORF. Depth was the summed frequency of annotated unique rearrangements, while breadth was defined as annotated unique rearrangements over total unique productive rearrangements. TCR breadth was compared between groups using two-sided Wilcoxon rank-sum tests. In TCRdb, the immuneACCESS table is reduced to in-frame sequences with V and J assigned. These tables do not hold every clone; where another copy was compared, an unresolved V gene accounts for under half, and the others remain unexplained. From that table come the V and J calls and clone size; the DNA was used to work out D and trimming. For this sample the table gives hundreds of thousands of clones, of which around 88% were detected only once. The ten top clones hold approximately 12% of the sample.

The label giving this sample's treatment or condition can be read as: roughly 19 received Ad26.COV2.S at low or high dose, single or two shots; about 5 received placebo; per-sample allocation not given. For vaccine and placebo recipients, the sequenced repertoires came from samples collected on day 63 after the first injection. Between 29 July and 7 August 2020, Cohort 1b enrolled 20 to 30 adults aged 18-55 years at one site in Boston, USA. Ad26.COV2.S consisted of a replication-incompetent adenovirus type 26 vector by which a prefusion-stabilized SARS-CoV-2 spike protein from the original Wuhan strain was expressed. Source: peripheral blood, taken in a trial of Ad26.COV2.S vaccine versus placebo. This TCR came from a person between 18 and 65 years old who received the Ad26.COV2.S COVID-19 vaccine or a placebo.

In nucleotide form, the sequence is TGTGCCAGCAGCGTTTTCCCGGGACAGCGTCCCCTGGGCAATCAGCCCCAGCATTTT. Its translation reads: CASSVFPGQRPLGNQPQHF. Recombination joined TRBV13 with TRBJ1-5, and 7 junctional nucleotides match TRBD1. Taken from cysteine to phenylalanine, the CDR3 has 19 residues. The sequence is cut down to CDR3 DNA, 57 bases in frame from base 1. Reading the germline V gene (reference sequence) gives CDR1 PRHDT and CDR2 FYEKMQ. V ends up 5 bases short and J 2 bases short, with an unmatched junction base count of 18.